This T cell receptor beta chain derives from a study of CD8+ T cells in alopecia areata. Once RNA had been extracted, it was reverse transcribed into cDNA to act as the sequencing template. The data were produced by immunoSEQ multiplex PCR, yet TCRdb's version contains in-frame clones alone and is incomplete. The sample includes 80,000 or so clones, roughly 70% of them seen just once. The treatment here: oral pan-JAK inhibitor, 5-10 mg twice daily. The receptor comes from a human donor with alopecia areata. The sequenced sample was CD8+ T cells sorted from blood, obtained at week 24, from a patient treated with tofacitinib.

The DNA for the CDR3 is TGTGCCTGGAGTGTACCAGGAACCGGGGAGCTGTTTTTT. This encodes CAWSVPGTGELFF. J is TRBJ2-2 and V is TRBV30; no definite D call. The CDR3 contains 13 residues. The V gene's germline CDR1 is GTSNPN and CDR2 SVGIG (reference sequence). V lost 0 bases and J 5 bases, leaving 7 bases between the germline ends.